This entry lists 30 T cell receptor beta chains sequenced from one sample in a study of blood T cell repertoires in COVID-19. This table comes from immunoSEQ multiplex PCR, and its TCRdb copy is limited to in-frame clones, with some not included. The data show fewer than 300,000 clones, approximately 92% seen once. Sequences were obtained from PBMCs or T cells enriched from blood (not recorded which). The origin of the receptors is a young woman who had recovered from COVID-19.

This sequence joins TRBV25-1 and TRBJ1-2; no clear D. V was pared by 2 bases and J by 8 bases, with 9 bases between. The germline gives CDR1 MGHDK, CDR2 SYGVNS. This CDR3 has 12 residues. CDR3 in amino acids: CASSEGSRGYTF. The CDR3 DNA is TGTGCCAGCAGTGAAGGCTCTAGGGGCTACACCTTC.

This chain uses TRBV6-6 with TRBJ1-5; TRBD1 agrees at 9 bases. Unmatched junction bases numbered 4, after V lost 6 bases and J lost 4 bases. The germline gives CDR1 MNHNY, CDR2 SVGAGI (reference sequence). The CDR3 has 14 residues. The CDR3 sequence is CASSAGTGNQPQHF. The CDR3 DNA is TGTGCCAGCAGCGCGGGGACAGGGAATCAGCCCCAGCATTTT.

The chain uses TRBV29-1 and TRBJ2-7; 9 bases are shared with TRBD2. Germline CDR1 SQVTM, CDR2 ANQGSEA. Trimming cost V 7 bases and J 1 base; bases outside gene matches: 11. This CDR3 is built from 15 residues. The CDR3 DNA sequence: TGCAGCGCCATCAAAGGGACTAGCCTATCCTACGAGCAGTACTTC. Protein sequence: CSAIKGTSLSYEQYF.

The chain is built from TRBV7-6 and TRBJ1-3; D call uncertain. V lost 5 bases to trimming and J lost 3 bases, with 17 bases between them. CDR1 SGHVS and CDR2 FNYEAQ come from the germline V gene. CDR3 length equals 16 residues. CDR3 protein: CASSGEGTPIGNTIYF. CDR3 sequence (DNA): TGTGCCAGCAGCGGAGAAGGCACCCCAATTGGAAACACCATATATTTT. The full variable domain, rest sourced from reference TRBV7-6 and TRBJ1-3, is GAGVSQSPRYKVTKRGQDVALRCDPISGHVSLYWYRQALGQGPEFLTYFNYEAQQDKSGLPNDRFSAERPEGSISTLTIQRTEQRDSAMYRCASSGEGTPIGNTIYFGEGSWLTVV.

V gene TRBV7-2 combines with J gene TRBJ2-7; D gene uncertain. The CDR3 has 11 amino acids. In germline, CDR1 is SGHTA, CDR2 FQGNSA. V lost 1 base and J 12 bases, leaving 10 bases between the germline ends. CDR3 sequence reads: CASSLGIIRYF. The CDR3 DNA reads as TGTGCCAGCAGCTTAGGTATTATTAGGTACTTC.

This clone was detected only once. The CDR3 loop reads CASSLTQQLNEKLFF. DNA for the CDR3: TGTGCCAGCAGCTTAACTCAACAGCTTAATGAAAAACTGTTTTTT. V and J are TRBV7-9 and TRBJ1-4; D is unclear. The ends were cut back, 2 bases at V and 4 bases at J, with 11 bases in the middle. The germline gives CDR1 SEHNR, CDR2 FQNEAQ (reference sequence). The CDR3 is 15 residues long.

J is TRBJ2-2 and V is TRBV9; the match to TRBD2 covers 7 bases. With 4 bases clipped from V and 1 base from J, the junction kept 7 bases outside the gene matches. This CDR3 spans 16 amino acids. The V gene's germline CDR1 is SGDLS and CDR2 YYNGEE. This chain's CDR3 is CASSPPSGRNTGELFF. In DNA form, the CDR3 reads TGTGCCAGCAGCCCCCCTAGCGGTAGGAACACCGGGGAGCTGTTTTTT.

This sequence joins TRBV5-6 and TRBJ2-2, with TRBD2 identical over 8 bases. CDR3 length: 17 amino acids. The germline CDR1 and CDR2 sequences are SGHDT and YYEEEE. J was trimmed by 5 bases and V by 0 bases; bases with no gene match: 9. Here the CDR3 reads CASSLGGVSGRTGELFF. CDR3 sequence (DNA): TGTGCCAGCAGCTTGGGTGGGGTCAGCGGGAGAACCGGGGAGCTGTTTTTT.

The chain's CDR3 is CASSLGQGAYGYTF. As DNA, the CDR3 is TGTGCCAGCAGCTTAGGGCAGGGGGCTTATGGCTACACCTTC. The chain uses TRBV7-2 and TRBJ1-2, with 8 bases that match TRBD1. The CDR3 consists of 14 residues. J was trimmed by 5 bases and V by 1 base; bases with no gene match: 3. Germline V gene sequence: CDR1 SGHTA, CDR2 FQGNSA.

The J gene is TRBJ2-5, the V gene TRBV4-2, with TRBD2 matching over 10 bases. This CDR3 comprises 14 residues. Germline values: CDR1 LGHNA, CDR2 YNFKEQ. The ends lost 5 bases at V and 2 bases at J; junction bases unmatched: 2. The CDR3 nucleotides are TGTGCCAGCAGCAGGACTAGCGGACAAGAGACCCAGTACTTC. The encoded protein is CASSRTSGQETQYF.

Concerning this clone: Other nucleotide sequences in the sample specify the same CDR3. The V call is TRBV5-4, the J call TRBJ1-4; 8 nucleotides agree with TRBD1. There are 14 residues in the CDR3. Germline assignment: CDR1 SGHNT and CDR2 YYREEE (reference sequence). J lost 5 bases, V lost 0 bases, and 0 bases had no gene match. The CDR3 sequence: CASSLDRGNEKLFF. CDR3 nucleotides: TGTGCCAGCAGCTTGGACAGGGGGAATGAAAAACTGTTTTTT.

The chain joins TRBV6-5 to TRBJ2-2; D gene uncertain. Germline CDR1 MNHEY, CDR2 SVGAGI. V gave up 6 bases and J gave up 8 bases, with 4 bases separating them. The CDR3 has 10 amino acids. In DNA, the CDR3 is TGTGCCAGCAGGCGGGGGGAGCTGTTTTTT. Amino acid sequence: CASRRGELFF.

The table lists this clone with a few counts. This chain uses TRBV20-1 with TRBJ1-5; TRBD1 aligns across 9 bases. Germline-derived CDR1 and CDR2 are DFQATT and SNEGSKA (reference sequence). This CDR3 contains 16 residues. J was trimmed by 0 bases and V by 3 bases; bases with no gene match: 6. The CDR3 loop reads CSASVRDRDSNQPQHF. The CDR3 region has the DNA TGCAGTGCTAGTGTCCGGGACAGGGATAGCAATCAGCCCCAGCATTTT.

V and J are TRBV5-1 and TRBJ1-3; 7 bases map to TRBD1. Germline CDR1 and CDR2: SGHRS and YFSETQ. The CDR3 contains 15 residues. With V trimmed by 4 bases and J by 0 bases, 4 bases remained unmatched. CDR3 protein: CASSPDRISGNTIYF. DNA for the CDR3: TGCGCCAGCAGCCCGGACAGGATCTCTGGAAACACCATATATTTT.

The gene calls are TRBV5-8 and TRBJ1-1; D possibly corresponds to TRBD1 (5 bases). Germline assignment: CDR1 SGHTS and CDR2 YDEGEE. Trimming removed 3 bases from V and 1 base from J, with 16 bases in between. This CDR3 contains 16 residues. The CDR3: CASSSRGGTGNTEAFF. In DNA, the CDR3 is TGTGCCAGCAGCTCTAGGGGAGGAACTGGGAACACTGAAGCTTTCTTT.

The chain employs TRBV30 and TRBJ2-7, with 8 nucleotides matching TRBD2. Germline V gene data show CDR1 as GTSNPN and CDR2 as SVGIG (reference sequence). Losses at the gene ends were 2 bases for V and 0 bases for J; bases not matched to a gene: 6. The CDR3 length is 15 residues. The CDR3 DNA reads as TGTGCCTGGAGTCGCGGGGGGTCGGGCTCCTACGAGCAGTACTTC. This sequence encodes CAWSRGGSGSYEQYF.

This clone appeared once. The chain joins TRBV3-1 (or the pseudogene TRBV3-2) to TRBJ2-7, with 9 bases matching TRBD2. Germline CDR1 is LGHDT and CDR2 is YNNKEL (reference sequence). The CDR3 extends over 15 amino acids. The ends lost 1 base at V and 0 bases at J; junction bases unmatched: 1. CDR3 nucleotides: TGTGCCAGCAGCCAAGCTAGCGGGACCTCCTACGAGCAGTACTTC. This codes for CASSQASGTSYEQYF.

The rearrangement uses TRBV4-3 and TRBJ2-1; a weak D match, TRBD1 (5 bases). The germline V gene has CDR1 LGHNA and CDR2 YSLEER. The CDR3 sequence is 17 residues long. V gave up 0 bases and J gave up 0 bases, with 12 bases separating them. CDR3 bases: TGCGCCAGCAGCCAAGATGGGGCGGTAAGCTCCTACAATGAGCAGTTCTTC. Translating it yields CASSQDGAVSSYNEQFF.

The chain employs TRBV4-3 and TRBJ2-7; D is ambiguous. Looked up from germline, CDR1 is LGHNA and CDR2 is YSLEER. Trimming shortened V by 0 bases and J by 1 base, and 10 bases separated the two germline ends. CDR3 size: 15 residues. The CDR3 spells CASSQDVSTSYEQYF. DNA of the CDR3: TGCGCCAGCAGCCAAGATGTCTCTACGTCCTACGAGCAGTACTTC.

The chain uses TRBV6-2 or TRBV6-3 and TRBJ1-4; D is possibly TRBD1 (5 bases). V was trimmed by 2 bases and J by 3 bases, leaving 13 bases between them. Germline V lookup: CDR1 MNHEY, CDR2 SVGEGT. The CDR3 extends over 16 amino acids. CDR3 sequence: CASSYGKTASNEKLFF. CDR3 DNA: TGTGCCAGCAGTTACGGGAAGACAGCCTCTAATGAAAAACTGTTTTTT.

The chain carries TRBV18 and TRBJ2-3; D call uncertain. The CDR3 loop spans 13 amino acids. Germline CDR1 and CDR2: KGHSH and LQKENI. The V end was cut by 3 bases, the J end by 0 bases, with 4 bases between. As DNA, the CDR3 is TGTGCCAGCTCACCCCCTAGCACAGATACGCAGTATTTT. Translated, it gives CASSPPSTDTQYF.

The chain combines TRBV5-6 with TRBJ2-7, with TRBD2 identical over 8 bases. The CDR3 runs 16 residues. V shed 4 bases and J 5 bases; nucleotides not matched to a gene: 14. Germline V gives CDR1 SGHDT, CDR2 YYEEEE. DNA of the CDR3: TGTGCCAGCAGCCTACCCACCGGGACTAGAAGCCACGAGCAGTACTTC. Residues: CASSLPTGTRSHEQYF.

The V and J genes are TRBV7-2 and TRBJ1-5; 7 nucleotides agree with TRBD1. The junction had 1 base not matched to a gene; V was cut back by 1 base and J by 4 bases. The length of the CDR3 is 14 residues. Germline CDR1 SGHTA, CDR2 FQGNSA. Here the CDR3 reads CASSLETGNQPQHF. The CDR3 nucleotides read TGTGCCAGCAGCTTAGAGACAGGGAATCAGCCCCAGCATTTT.

The chain links TRBV18 to TRBJ2-4; D is perhaps TRBD1 (5 bases). V dropped 1 base and J dropped 0 bases, with 13 bases sitting between them. The CDR3 consists of 17 residues. The germline V gene encodes CDR1 KGHSH and CDR2 LQKENI. CDR3 sequence: CASSPRMQGSAKNIQYF. As DNA, the CDR3 is TGTGCCAGCTCACCACGAATGCAGGGCTCAGCCAAAAACATTCAGTACTTC.

CDR3 region: CASSLYGADTQYF. The CDR3 DNA reads as TGTGCCAGCAGCTTGTACGGTGCAGATACGCAGTATTTT. This chain uses TRBV5-4 with TRBJ2-3, with unresolved D. This CDR3 comprises 13 residues. V gave up 1 base and J gave up 4 bases, with 7 bases separating them. CDR1 is SGHNT, CDR2 YYREEE, per germline (reference sequence).

The chain recombines TRBV5-5 with TRBJ2-1; the match to TRBD1 covers 10 bases. This CDR3 spans 15 amino acids. The ends lost 2 bases at V and 9 bases at J; junction bases unmatched: 8. Germline V gene data show CDR1 as SGHKS and CDR2 as YYEKEE (reference sequence). The CDR3 loop reads CASSLLRQGAIEQFF. The CDR3, as DNA: TGTGCCAGCAGCTTACTTCGACAGGGGGCTATTGAGCAGTTCTTC.

The chain recombines TRBV5-6 with TRBJ2-2, with D maybe TRBD2 (6 bases). Germline V gene data show CDR1 as SGHDT and CDR2 as YYEEEE. The CDR3 sequence is 16 residues long. V lost 4 bases and J lost 4, with 17 bases in between. CDR3 DNA: TGTGCCAGCAGCCCGGAGGGTAGCGAGTTCACCGGGGAGCTGTTTTTT. This codes for CASSPEGSEFTGELFF.

The chain uses TRBV6-5 and TRBJ2-1, with D possibly matching TRBD1 (5 bases). CDR1 is MNHEY and CDR2 is SVGAGI in the germline V gene. The CDR3 has 14 amino acids. Trimming pared 4 bases from V and 9 bases from J, leaving 16 bases between. CDR3: CASSSGGQLFEQFF. The CDR3 DNA sequence: TGTGCCAGCAGTTCGGGTGGACAACTATTTGAGCAGTTCTTC.

The table lists this clone with a count of one. The chain is built from TRBV25-1 and TRBJ2-7; TRBD2 agrees at 14 bases. CDR3 length equals 15 residues. V shed 4 bases and J 4 bases; nucleotides not matched to a gene: 3. Germline lookup yields CDR1 MGHDK and CDR2 SYGVNS. Here the CDR3 DNA reads TGTGCCAGCAGTGCCGGGACTAGCGGGGGATACGAGCAGTACTTC. The encoded protein is CASSAGTSGGYEQYF.

This chain joins TRBV5-1 and TRBJ1-2; tentatively, D is TRBD1 (6 bases). Germline V gene lookup returns CDR1 SGHRS and CDR2 YFSETQ. V gave up 6 bases and J gave up 3 bases, with 15 bases separating them. CDR3 length: 14 residues. The CDR3 DNA reads TGCGCCAGCACCTCAGGGGCGGGTGACTATGGCTACACCTTC. Protein: CASTSGAGDYGYTF.